The count of the clone carrying this T cell receptor beta chain is one. The antigen is undetermined. This sample was taken from a study of CD8 T cells in Susac syndrome. Across the whole study: Among sequenced Susac syndrome patients, over 5 had active disease and eight or nine were in remission. Treatment status at blood draw for the Susac syndrome patients was therapy-naive, corticosteroids, or intravenous immunoglobulin alone.

Reverse transcription of about 0.45 to 1 ug RNA used random hexamers. TCRdb re-called the immunoSEQ multiplex PCR reads with MiXCR, one entry per CDR3 protein. The repertoire includes tens of thousands of distinct CDR3 sequences, around 94% of them detected once, and over 0.3% sits in the top ten. Study observations and caveats: No clonal expansion appeared among CD4+ T cells in Susac patients.

Isolation of CD8+ and CD4+ T cells was performed negatively, whereas enrichment of TEMRA cells was done by FACS. The receptor's source is a human donor with Susac syndrome. Material: CD4+ T cells from PBMCs.

CDR3 DNA: TGTGCCAGCAGTTTGTATTCCGTGAACACTGAAGCTTTCTTT. Protein product: CASSLYSVNTEAFF. The chain uses TRBV12-3 or TRBV12-4 and TRBJ1-1; D is unclear. The CDR3 has 14 amino acids. V lost 3 bases, J lost 0 bases, and 8 bases lay in between.